These 31 T cell receptor beta chains were all obtained from the same sample, sequenced in a study of CD8+ T cells in alopecia areata. Treatment reported: oral pan-JAK inhibitor, 5-10 mg twice daily. Sequencing relied on a cDNA template that was reverse transcribed from extracted RNA. Sequencing used immunoSEQ multiplex PCR; TCRdb keeps in-frame clones, though not all of them. This table has about 120,000 clones, about half appearing once. Sequenced material: CD4+ T cells sorted from blood, taken at week 4, from a patient treated with tofacitinib. Every receptor here comes from a human donor with alopecia areata.

This chain joins TRBV29-1 and TRBJ2-3; tentative D call: TRBD2 (6 bases). Germline CDR1 SQVTM, CDR2 ANQGSEA. The V gene lost 6 bases and the J gene lost 4 bases, with 14 bases spanning the gap. The CDR3 totals 13 residues. DNA for the CDR3: TGCAGCGTCAAAGGGACTGTCGCAGATACGCAGTATTTT. Residues: CSVKGTVADTQYF.

About this clone itself: Within the sample, other DNA sequences also encode this same CDR3. The chain recombines TRBV29-1 with TRBJ2-5, with D maybe TRBD1 (5 bases). The V gene's germline CDR1 is SQVTM and CDR2 ANQGSEA. CDR3 length equals 12 residues. Trimming removed 3 bases at V and 5 bases at J, with 10 bases between. Here the CDR3 reads CSVDRGRETQYF. Here the CDR3 DNA reads TGCAGCGTTGATAGGGGCAGGGAGACCCAGTACTTC.

The chain employs TRBV10-1 and TRBJ2-7; 7 bases are a match to TRBD2. The V gene's germline CDR1 is WNHNN and CDR2 SYGVQD (reference sequence). The V segment lost 1 base and the J segment 6 bases; nucleotides outside the gene matches: 3. There are 13 residues in the CDR3. CDR3 nucleotide sequence: TGCGCCAGCAGTGAGTTTGGGAGGGGCGAGCAGTACTTC. It encodes CASSEFGRGEQYF.

The table lists this clone with a few counts. The rearrangement links TRBV29-1 to TRBJ2-3; D ambiguous. The CDR3 covers 13 residues. Trimming stripped 6 bases from V and 2 bases from J, with 12 bases between. Germline V gene lookup returns CDR1 SQVTM and CDR2 ANQGSEA. The CDR3 here is CSVYASSTDTQYF. CDR3 nucleotide sequence: TGCAGCGTCTACGCCTCGTCCACAGATACGCAGTATTTT.

Only a few counts were recorded for this clone. V is TRBV29-1 and J is TRBJ1-4; D gene uncertain. The ends were cut back, 3 bases at V and 7 bases at J, with 12 bases in the middle. The CDR3 runs to 13 residues. Germline-derived CDR1 and CDR2 are SQVTM and ANQGSEA. CDR3: CSVETRDTEKLFF. The CDR3 region has the DNA TGCAGCGTTGAGACCCGGGATACTGAAAAACTGTTTTTT.

This chain connects TRBV19 to TRBJ1-5, with 8 nucleotides matching TRBD1. Germline CDR1 is LNHDA and CDR2 is SQIVND (reference sequence). Trimming cost V 0 bases and J 6 bases; bases outside gene matches: 4. This CDR3 has 15 residues. The CDR3 region has the DNA TGTGCCAGTAGTATAGATTTCAGGGGGCCTCAGCCCCAGCATTTT. This encodes CASSIDFRGPQPQHF.

The chain carries TRBV29-1 and TRBJ2-2; the D is unclear. The germline V and J ends were trimmed by 1 base and 6 bases, with 6 bases remaining between them. This CDR3 region has 12 residues. Germline CDR1 and CDR2: SQVTM and ANQGSEA. The CDR3 region is CSVEVPPGELFF. Here the CDR3 DNA reads TGCAGCGTTGAAGTTCCACCCGGGGAGCTGTTTTTT.

The rearrangement joins TRBV2 to TRBJ2-1, with 10 bases matching TRBD1. CDR1 is SNHLY and CDR2 is FYNNEI in the germline V gene. The CDR3 is made up of 17 amino acids. Trimming at V came to 5 bases and at J to 8 bases, leaving 15 bases not matched to a gene. The CDR3 DNA is TGTGCCAGCAGTCCGATATGGGACAGGGGCAGCTGGGATGAGCAGTTCTTC. This codes for CASSPIWDRGSWDEQFF.

The chain joins TRBV29-1 to TRBJ2-7; 8 bases align to TRBD2. Trimming cost V 7 bases and J 3 bases; bases outside gene matches: 2. Germline V gene sequence: CDR1 SQVTM, CDR2 ANQGSEA. This CDR3 region has 11 residues. The CDR3 reads CSAGTSYEQYF. As DNA, the CDR3 is TGCAGCGCCGGGACTAGCTACGAGCAGTACTTC.

In its sample, this clone was seen once. The chain has TRBV30 and TRBJ1-3, with unresolved D. CDR3 length: 14 amino acids. Germline V CDR1 and CDR2: GTSNPN, SVGIG (reference sequence). Trimming left V 3 bases short and J 0 bases short, with 9 bases between. The CDR3 here is CAWSIESSGNTIYF. The DNA for the CDR3 is TGTGCCTGGAGCATTGAGAGCTCTGGAAACACCATATATTTT.

The chain links TRBV30 to TRBJ2-7; D is unresolved. The CDR3 runs to 13 residues. Germline V gene lookup returns CDR1 GTSNPN and CDR2 SVGIG (reference sequence). Trimming left V 2 bases short and J 6 bases short, with 14 bases between. The CDR3 here is CAWSPRSVLEQYF. The DNA for the CDR3 is TGTGCCTGGAGTCCTCGATCGGTCCTCGAGCAGTACTTC.

Comments on this clone: One end of the junction is discordant with germline, which a read error may explain. This chain links TRBV7-7 with TRBJ2-5; weak D call: TRBD2 (6 bases). Germline V lookup: CDR1 SSHAT, CDR2 FNYEAQ (reference sequence). The CDR3 extends over 13 amino acids. CDR3 sequence reads: CASSPGDQETQYF. The CDR3, as DNA: TGTGCTAGCAGCCCGGGGGACCAAGAGACCCAGTACTTC.

This clone was seen once. The genes are TRBV29-1 and TRBJ2-1, with TRBD2 matching over 12 bases. The V gene end was trimmed by 4 bases and the J gene end by 8 bases; junction bases not matched to a gene: 6. This CDR3 has 14 residues. CDR1 is SQVTM and CDR2 is ANQGSEA in the germline V gene. The CDR3 bases are TGCAGCGTTGCCCGACTAGCGGGAGTGTATGAGCAGTTCTTC. Translating it yields CSVARLAGVYEQFF.

V and J are TRBV12-5 and TRBJ1-2, with unresolved D. This CDR3 has 16 residues. Germline CDR1 LGHNT, CDR2 FRNRAP. V shed 6 bases and J shed 5 bases, with 22 bases lying between them. Here the CDR3 reads CASGWTGQDIHYGYTF. The DNA for the CDR3 is TGTGCTAGTGGCTGGACCGGGCAAGACATCCATTATGGCTACACCTTC.

This chain uses TRBV30 with TRBJ2-5; 9 bases match TRBD2. CDR3 size: 16 residues. The V gene's germline CDR1 is GTSNPN and CDR2 SVGIG (reference sequence). J lost 8 bases, V lost 0 bases, and 13 bases had no gene match. The CDR3 is CAWSVMSGRRGGTQYF. Here the CDR3 DNA reads TGTGCCTGGAGTGTAATGAGCGGGAGGCGGGGGGGAACCCAGTACTTC.

In its sample, this clone was seen many times. The chain combines TRBV7-2 with TRBJ2-1; the D is unclear. Trimming removed 4 bases at V and 0 bases at J, with 13 bases between. The CDR3 covers 16 residues. Germline CDR1 SGHTA, CDR2 FQGNSA. The CDR3, as DNA: TGTGCCAGCAGCTCATCTTTTGGATTCTCCTACAATGAGCAGTTCTTC. Amino acids: CASSSSFGFSYNEQFF.

The chain couples TRBV9 to TRBJ1-2; D remains ambiguous. V was cut by 3 bases and J by 8 bases, with 11 bases left in between. CDR1 SGDLS and CDR2 YYNGEE come from the germline V gene. This CDR3 contains 12 residues. Here the CDR3 DNA reads TGTGCCAGCAGCGGACTTTATGGCGGCTACACCTTC. Translation gives CASSGLYGGYTF.

The chain couples TRBV5-1 to TRBJ1-1; no definite D call. The CDR3 has 13 residues. V shed 2 bases and J shed 2 bases, with 7 bases lying between them. Germline CDR1 reads SGHRS; CDR2 reads YFSETQ. CDR3 DNA sequence: TGCGCCAGCAGCTTCTACCAAAACACTGAAGCTTTCTTT. Residues: CASSFYQNTEAFF.

This clone showed up just a few times. V gene TRBV2 combines with J gene TRBJ1-5, with TRBD1 matching 8 bases. This CDR3 region has 17 residues. Germline CDR1 reads SNHLY; CDR2 reads FYNNEI. V shed 6 bases and J 5 bases; nucleotides not matched to a gene: 15. CDR3 sequence: CASRPDPDRGRDQPQHF. The CDR3 bases are TGTGCCAGCAGGCCTGACCCTGACAGGGGCCGGGATCAGCCCCAGCATTTT. Filled out from reference TRBV2 and TRBJ1-5, the complete variable domain reads EPEVTQTPSHQVTQMGQEVILRCVPISNHLYFYWYRQILGQKVEFLVSFYNNEISEKSEIFDDQFSVERPDGSNFTLKIRSTKLEDSAMYFCASRPDPDRGRDQPQHFGDGTRLSIL.

This clone is medium-sized in the sample. This rearrangement joins TRBV4-1 to TRBJ1-2, with D unclear. The CDR3 runs to 11 residues. Germline V gene sequence: CDR1 MGHRA, CDR2 YSYEKL. V was clipped by 0 bases and J by 12 bases, with 8 bases between them. The CDR3 region is CASSQDGEDTF. In DNA, the CDR3 is TGCGCCAGCAGCCAAGATGGGGAGGACACCTTC.

The chain joins TRBV29-1 to TRBJ1-2; TRBD1 is a possible D gene (5 bases). V lost 7 bases and J lost 6, with 18 bases in between. Germline V CDR1 and CDR2: SQVTM, ANQGSEA. The CDR3 has 13 residues. The CDR3: CSDSYRRMDGYTF. In DNA, the CDR3 is TGCAGCGACTCCTACAGGAGAATGGATGGCTACACCTTC.

Of note for this clone: The same CDR3 can be traced to other DNA sequences in this sample. The V call is TRBV30, the J call TRBJ1-4; tentatively, D is TRBD1 (5 bases). The length of the CDR3 is 14 residues. The ends were cut back, 3 bases at V and 3 bases at J, with 11 bases in the middle. Germline-derived CDR1 and CDR2 are GTSNPN and SVGIG (reference sequence). This CDR3 reads CAWRPRGANEKLFF. The CDR3 bases are TGTGCCTGGAGACCGCGGGGCGCTAATGAAAAACTGTTTTTT. Combining the CDR3 with reference TRBV30 and TRBJ1-4 gives the whole variable domain SQTIHQWPATLVQPVGSPLSLECTVEGTSNPNLYWYRQAAGRGLQLLFYSVGIGQISSEVPQNLSASRPQDRQFILSSKKLLLSDSGFYLCAWRPRGANEKLFFGSGTQLSVL.

The chain has TRBV29-1 and TRBJ2-2; D call uncertain. Trimming shortened V by 3 bases and J by 4 bases, and 0 bases separated the two germline ends. This CDR3 is built from 10 residues. Germline V gene lookup returns CDR1 SQVTM and CDR2 ANQGSEA. The CDR3 protein is CSVDTGELFF. CDR3 sequence (DNA): TGCAGCGTTGACACCGGGGAGCTGTTTTTT.

The gene calls are TRBV15 and TRBJ1-5; D not certain. The CDR3 length is 12 residues. Germline CDR1 reads LNHNV; CDR2 reads YYDKDF (reference sequence). V was pared by 0 bases and J by 9 bases, with 6 bases between. The CDR3 coding sequence is TGTGCCACCAGCAGAGATTTGGTGCCCCAGCATTTT. Translating gives CATSRDLVPQHF. The variable domain in full, with the rest retrieved from reference TRBV15 and TRBJ1-5, is DAMVIQNPRYQVTQFGKPVTLSCSQTLNHNVMYWYQQKSSQAPKLLFHYYDKDFNNEADTPDNFQSRRPNTSFCFLDIRSPGLGDTAMYLCATSRDLVPQHFGDGTRLSIL.

The V and J genes are TRBV6-5 and TRBJ2-1; TRBD1 aligns across 9 bases. The CDR3 has 14 residues. Germline V gene sequence: CDR1 MNHEY, CDR2 SVGAGI. The V and J ends lost 5 bases and 4 bases, in that order; junction bases with no gene match: 3. CDR3 amino acids: CASSETGGYNEQFF. Here the CDR3 DNA reads TGTGCCAGCAGTGAGACAGGGGGTTACAATGAGCAGTTCTTC.

This clone was counted only a few times. The chain carries TRBV28 and TRBJ2-3; perhaps TRBD2 as D (6 bases). The CDR3 length is 17 residues. V was cut by 7 bases and J by 0 bases, with 20 bases left in between. Germline assignment: CDR1 MDHEN and CDR2 SYDVKM. CDR3 sequence (DNA): TGTGCCAGCATTCAAAGTTTAGGTACTAGCAGCACAGATACGCAGTATTTT. Protein sequence: CASIQSLGTSSTDTQYF.

The V and J genes are TRBV5-1 and TRBJ1-2; D ambiguous. This CDR3 has 15 residues. From germline, CDR1 is SGHRS and CDR2 YFSETQ. The V end was cut by 1 base, the J end by 3 bases, with 13 bases between. CDR3 DNA: TGCGCCAGCAGCTTGTCGGAGGCGCAGGACTATGGCTACACCTTC. The encoded protein is CASSLSEAQDYGYTF.

V gene TRBV7-6 combines with J gene TRBJ1-5, with 10 positions matching TRBD1. Germline V gene data show CDR1 as SGHVS and CDR2 as FNYEAQ. V shed 2 bases and J 5 bases; nucleotides not matched to a gene: 3. The CDR3 sequence is 15 residues long. The CDR3 DNA is TGTGCCAGCAGCTTATACGGGACAGGGGATCAGCCCCAGCATTTT. Its translation: CASSLYGTGDQPQHF. The full variable domain, completed using reference TRBV7-6 and TRBJ1-5, is GAGVSQSPRYKVTKRGQDVALRCDPISGHVSLYWYRQALGQGPEFLTYFNYEAQQDKSGLPNDRFSAERPEGSISTLTIQRTEQRDSAMYRCASSLYGTGDQPQHFGDGTRLSIL.

The chain recombines TRBV7-9 with TRBJ1-2; 7 nucleotides agree with TRBD1. The junction had 13 bases not matched to a gene; V was cut back by 5 bases and J by 7 bases. The germline CDR1 and CDR2 sequences are SEHNR and FQNEAQ (reference sequence). This CDR3 has 15 amino acids. CDR3 sequence (DNA): TGTGCCAGCAGCCCGAGGGGGCAGGCGGTCTTTGGCTACACCTTC. Its translation: CASSPRGQAVFGYTF.

The chain uses TRBV29-1 and TRBJ2-1; 10 bases match TRBD2. V gave up 4 bases and J gave up 2 bases; unmatched junction bases: 8. CDR1 and CDR2 (germline): SQVTM, ANQGSEA. CDR3 length: 16 amino acids. The CDR3 bases are TGCAGCGTTGTGAGGATAGCGGGGGGAACCTACAATGAGCAGTTCTTC. This encodes CSVVRIAGGTYNEQFF.

The chain has TRBV4-1 and TRBJ1-1; 10 bases are a match to TRBD1. Germline CDR1 reads MGHRA; CDR2 reads YSYEKL. The junction had 5 bases not matched to a gene; V was cut back by 2 bases and J by 5 bases. There are 15 residues in the CDR3. The CDR3 DNA is TGCGCCAGCAGCCAAATGGGACAGGGGAGAACTGAAGCTTTCTTT. Amino acids: CASSQMGQGRTEAFF.